This entry features one TCR beta chain sequence. The entry originates in a study of human T cells and chemical hapten exposure. TCRdb itself ran the RACE reads through MiXCR, one entry per CDR3 protein. Of some 400,000 distinct CDR3 sequences in the sample, approximately 4.4% were seen once. This CDR3 has 14 amino acids. V lost 3 bases to trimming and J lost 4 bases, with 10 bases between them. Germline assignment: CDR1 KGHSH and CDR2 LQKENI. Time point: patch test 1, 2 weeks after DPC sensitization. Treatment indicated: therapeutic diphenylcyclopropenone sensitization with weekly scalp DPC. The clonotype was recovered from a woman between 50 and 59 years old with alopecia areata. Some clones in this sample may be carry-over from other donors' samples. The chain combines TRBV18 with TRBJ1-5; the D is unclear. Sample: whole blood, taken in connection with sensitization to the hapten diphenylcyclopropenone (DPC). The CDR3 loop is CASSPGVQNQPQHF. The DNA of the CDR3 is TGTGCCAGCTCACCCGGGGTACAAAATCAGCCCCAGCATTTT.